This paragraph reports one T cell receptor (beta chain). The antigen is not known. The data originate from a study of B cell selection in AIRE deficiency. Study results and caveats: Shorter CDR3s marked shared Treg sequences, biased toward few non-templated insertions. Only TCRbeta was sequenced; around 35% of shared healthy Treg sequences appeared in Tconv. Tconv and Treg cells from AIRE-deficient patients resembled healthy donors in TCRBV usage, CDR3 length and diversity. Only about 9.3% of some 3,300 shared Treg sequences were patient-specific; 31.6% healthy-specific.

This CDR3 spans 16 amino acids. Per germline, CDR1 LGHNA and CDR2 YNFKEQ. V dropped 1 base and J dropped 8; count of bases not matched to a gene: 9. Conventional CD4 T cells were sorted as CD4+CD127+ cells. Repertoires were generated with immunoSEQ multiplex PCR, while TCRdb's copy carries only in-frame clones and drops some. The table includes some 20,000 clones, about 98% detected once. Sequenced sample: conventional CD4+ T cells sorted from PBMCs. This chain links TRBV4-2 with TRBJ2-1, with 9 positions matching TRBD1. This receptor was identified in a human donor with AIRE deficiency. The CDR3 reads CASSQGPGQGRDEQFF. The DNA for the CDR3 is TGTGCCAGCAGCCAAGGACCGGGACAGGGTAGGGATGAGCAGTTCTTC.